Each of the 12 T cell receptor beta chains below was sequenced from the same sample in a study of blood T cell repertoires in COVID-19. Data came from immunoSEQ multiplex PCR; TCRdb stores just in-frame clones and leaves some out. The sample contains around 500,000 clones, 80% to 90% of which appear only once. The sample taken for sequencing was PBMCs or T cells enriched from blood (not recorded which). Every receptor here comes from a woman in her fifties or sixties who had recovered from COVID-19.

This clone was recorded a few times. The rearrangement uses TRBV28 and TRBJ1-1; D gene ambiguous. There are 15 residues in the CDR3. The germline V gene has CDR1 MDHEN and CDR2 SYDVKM. V lost 5 bases, J lost 1 base, and 14 bases lay in between. CDR3 bases: TGTGCCAGCAGTCCCCTGGCCCCGCCGAACACTGAAGCTTTCTTT. Translated, it gives CASSPLAPPNTEAFF.

The chain recombines TRBV6-5 with TRBJ1-2, with a possible D match to TRBD1 (5 bases). The CDR3 has 13 residues. The V end was cut by 7 bases, the J end by 3 bases, with 12 bases between. The germline gives CDR1 MNHEY, CDR2 SVGAGI. The DNA for the CDR3 is TGTGCCAGCAAAGGGGCCGAACACTATGGCTACACCTTC. This codes for CASKGAEHYGYTF.

The V call is TRBV12-5, the J call TRBJ2-1, with TRBD1 matching over 8 bases. J was trimmed by 0 bases and V by 6 bases; bases with no gene match: 7. CDR1 is LGHNT, CDR2 FRNRAP, per germline. CDR3 length equals 16 residues. The CDR3 spells CASGIAGQASYNEQFF. The CDR3 DNA sequence: TGTGCTAGTGGAATTGCGGGACAGGCCTCCTACAATGAGCAGTTCTTC.

On this clone: Other DNA sequences in the sample encode the same CDR3. This chain joins TRBV10-3 and TRBJ2-5; possibly TRBD2 for D (6 bases). Germline V lookup: CDR1 ENHRY, CDR2 SYGVKD. Deletions cut 6 bases from V and 2 bases from J, with 7 bases between. CDR3 length: 12 amino acids. The DNA of the CDR3 is TGTGCCATCAGGGGGACTCAAGAGACCCAGTACTTC. This encodes CAIRGTQETQYF.

The V and J genes are TRBV3-1 (or the pseudogene TRBV3-2) and TRBJ1-3; D ambiguous. In germline, CDR1 is LGHDT, CDR2 YNNKEL (reference sequence). The CDR3 is 14 residues long. The V and J ends lost 6 bases and 4 bases respectively, with 13 bases between them. CDR3: CASRPRGAGNTIYF. CDR3 nucleotide sequence: TGTGCCAGCAGGCCACGGGGAGCGGGAAACACCATATATTTT.

The chain joins TRBV11-3 to TRBJ2-7; a possible D gene is TRBD1 (6 bases). Germline CDR1 is SGHNT and CDR2 is YENEEA. Between the trimmed V and J ends, which lost 5 bases and 6 bases, there was a span of 17 bases. The CDR3 contains 14 residues. In nucleotides, the CDR3 is TGTGCCAGCAGCGCACGCCGAGGACAGAGCGAGCAGTACTTC. Amino acids: CASSARRGQSEQYF.

The chain employs TRBV9 and TRBJ1-2, with 12 bases that match TRBD1. The ends lost 3 bases at V and 3 bases at J; junction bases unmatched: 3. CDR1 and CDR2 from the germline V gene are SGDLS and YYNGEE. This CDR3 region has 15 residues. CDR3 bases: TGTGCCAGCAGCGAAGGGACAGGGGGCGACTATGGCTACACCTTC. Protein sequence: CASSEGTGGDYGYTF.

This clone has more than one count but fewer than ten. The rearrangement joins TRBV3-1 (or the pseudogene TRBV3-2) to TRBJ1-3, with D uncertain. There are 13 residues in the CDR3. Looked up from germline, CDR1 is LGHDT and CDR2 is YNNKEL (reference sequence). V was pared by 7 bases and J by 1 base, with 8 bases between. The CDR3 here is CASTPMSGNTIYF. Here the CDR3 DNA reads TGTGCCAGCACCCCAATGTCTGGAAACACCATATATTTT.

V gene TRBV2 combines with J gene TRBJ1-6; D not certain. The ends were cut back, 4 bases at V and 4 bases at J, with 5 bases in the middle. The CDR3 extends over 13 amino acids. Germline-derived CDR1 and CDR2 are SNHLY and FYNNEI. Written as DNA, the CDR3 is TGTGCCAGCAGTGGACAATATAATTCACCCCTCCACTTT. This translates into CASSGQYNSPLHF.

The rearrangement joins TRBV5-8 to TRBJ2-1; 8 bases agree with TRBD1. This CDR3 spans 15 amino acids. Germline trimming cut 4 bases from V and 7 bases from J; bases unmatched to any gene: 10. The V gene's germline CDR1 is SGHTS and CDR2 YDEGEE. CDR3 nucleotides: TGTGCCAGCAGCCAGGGGGCAGGGCGGACGAATGAGCAGTTCTTC. It is translated as CASSQGAGRTNEQFF.

This clone has a handful of counts. CDR3 residues: CASSQTGQRNNSPLHF. The CDR3 DNA is TGTGCCAGCAGCCAGACGGGACAGAGGAATAATTCACCCCTCCACTTT. The rearrangement uses TRBV7-2 and TRBJ1-6; 7 nucleotides agree with TRBD1. Germline CDR1 is SGHTA and CDR2 is FQGNSA. Trimming removed 5 bases from V and 5 bases from J; junction bases left unmatched: 9. The CDR3 runs to 16 residues.

The chain carries TRBV5-1 and TRBJ2-2, with 7 bases identical to TRBD1. V shed 2 bases and J 7 bases; nucleotides not matched to a gene: 8. Germline CDR1 SGHRS, CDR2 YFSETQ. This CDR3 is built from 15 residues. The CDR3 nucleotides read TGCGCCAGCAGCTTCGGACAGGCTTTTGTCGGGGAGCTGTTTTTT. Amino acids: CASSFGQAFVGELFF.